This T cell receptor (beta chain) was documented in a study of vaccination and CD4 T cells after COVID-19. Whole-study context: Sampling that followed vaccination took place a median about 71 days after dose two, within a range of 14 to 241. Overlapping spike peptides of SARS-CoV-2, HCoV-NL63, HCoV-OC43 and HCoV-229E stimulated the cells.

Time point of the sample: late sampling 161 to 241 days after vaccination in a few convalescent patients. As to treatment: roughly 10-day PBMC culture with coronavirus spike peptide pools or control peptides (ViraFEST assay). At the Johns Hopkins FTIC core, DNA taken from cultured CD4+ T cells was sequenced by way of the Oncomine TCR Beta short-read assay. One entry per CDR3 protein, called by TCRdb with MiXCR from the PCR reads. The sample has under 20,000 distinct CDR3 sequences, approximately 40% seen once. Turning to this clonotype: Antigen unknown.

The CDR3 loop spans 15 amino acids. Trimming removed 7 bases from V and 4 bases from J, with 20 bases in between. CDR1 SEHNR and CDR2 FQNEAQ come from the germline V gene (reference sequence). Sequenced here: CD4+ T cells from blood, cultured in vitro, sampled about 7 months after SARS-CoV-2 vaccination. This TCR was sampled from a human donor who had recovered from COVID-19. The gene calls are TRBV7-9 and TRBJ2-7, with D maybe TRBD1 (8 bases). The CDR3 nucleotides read TGTGCCAGCACCCACACAGGGGGGGGCGGGTACGAGCAGTACTTC. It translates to CASTHTGGGGYEQYF.